This TCR beta chain was sequenced in a study of brain T cells in children with intractable seizures. Time point defined: blood from clinic visit 5 months post-surgery; TSC patient then seizure free. The sequenced cases were selected for having the highest brain T cell transcript signatures. At least one anti-epileptic drug was given before surgery. CDR1 and CDR2 from the germline V gene are LNHNV and YYDKDF (reference sequence). The CDR3 runs 16 residues. Trimming stripped 0 bases from V and 5 bases from J, with 13 bases between. Study observations and caveats: Clones missing pre-surgery may reflect undersampling of that blood sample.

The repertoire was sequenced with immunoSEQ multiplex PCR; TCRdb's copy has only in-frame clones and lacks some. The sample has about 340,000 clones, 85% to 95% seen once. About this clone itself: Its antigen is unidentified.

This chain connects TRBV15 to TRBJ1-4; a possible D gene is TRBD1 (5 bases). Here the sequenced sample was peripheral blood, taken more than 4 months after surgery. The TCR originated in a boy under two years old with tuberous sclerosis and intractable seizures. Here the CDR3 DNA reads TGTGCCACCAGCAGAGATCGGGGGATACGAAATGAAAAACTGTTTTTT. Its protein is CATSRDRGIRNEKLFF.